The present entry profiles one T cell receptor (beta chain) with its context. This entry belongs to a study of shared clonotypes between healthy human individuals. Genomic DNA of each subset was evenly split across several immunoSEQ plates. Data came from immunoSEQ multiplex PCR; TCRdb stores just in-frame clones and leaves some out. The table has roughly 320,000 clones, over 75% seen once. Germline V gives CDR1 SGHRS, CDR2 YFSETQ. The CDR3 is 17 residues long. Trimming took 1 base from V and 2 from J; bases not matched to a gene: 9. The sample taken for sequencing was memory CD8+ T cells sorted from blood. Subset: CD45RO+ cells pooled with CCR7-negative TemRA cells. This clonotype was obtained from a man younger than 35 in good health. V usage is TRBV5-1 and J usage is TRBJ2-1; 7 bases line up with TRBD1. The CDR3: CASSLSQVTGAYNEQFF. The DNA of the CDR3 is TGCGCCAGCAGCTTGTCGCAAGTAACAGGGGCCTACAATGAGCAGTTCTTC.